This entry describes one T cell receptor (beta chain). The antigen is undetermined. The sample comes from a study of T cell responses to AZD1222 COVID-19 vaccine. General study findings and limits: In the spike-specific TCR repertoire, nearly half reportedly target unmutated variant regions. Following two doses of AZD1222, Spike-specific TCR breadth and depth rose. Repertoires were obtained only post-peak T cell response.

The method was immunoSEQ multiplex PCR; TCRdb's version includes in-frame clones alone and lacks a portion of them. The sample lists some 150,000 clones, 91% occurring once. The specimen was peripheral blood, collected on day 0 of AZD1222 vaccination. This receptor was identified in an adult in good health.

The CDR3 is CASSTTGGPYEQYF. Written as DNA, the CDR3 is TGTGCCAGCAGTACGACAGGGGGGCCCTACGAGCAGTACTTC. V usage is TRBV6-5 and J usage is TRBJ2-7; 9 positions agree with TRBD1. With 5 bases clipped from V and 2 bases from J, the junction kept 4 bases outside the gene matches. The germline V gene encodes CDR1 MNHEY and CDR2 SVGAGI. There are 14 residues in the CDR3.